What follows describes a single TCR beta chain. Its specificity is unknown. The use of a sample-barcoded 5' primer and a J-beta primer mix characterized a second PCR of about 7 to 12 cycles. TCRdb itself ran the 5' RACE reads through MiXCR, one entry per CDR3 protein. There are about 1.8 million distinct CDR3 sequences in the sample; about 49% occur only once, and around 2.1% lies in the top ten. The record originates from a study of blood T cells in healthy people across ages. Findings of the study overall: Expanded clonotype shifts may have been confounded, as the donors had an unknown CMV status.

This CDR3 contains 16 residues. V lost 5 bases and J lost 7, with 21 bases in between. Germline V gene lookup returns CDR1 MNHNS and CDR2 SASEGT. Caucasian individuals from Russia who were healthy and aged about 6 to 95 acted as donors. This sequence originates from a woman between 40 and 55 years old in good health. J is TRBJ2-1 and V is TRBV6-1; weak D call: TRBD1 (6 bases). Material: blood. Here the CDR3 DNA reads TGTGCCAGCAGTCCGAAACCGAACAGGGCCTCGAATGAGCAGTTCTTC. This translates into CASSPKPNRASNEQFF.